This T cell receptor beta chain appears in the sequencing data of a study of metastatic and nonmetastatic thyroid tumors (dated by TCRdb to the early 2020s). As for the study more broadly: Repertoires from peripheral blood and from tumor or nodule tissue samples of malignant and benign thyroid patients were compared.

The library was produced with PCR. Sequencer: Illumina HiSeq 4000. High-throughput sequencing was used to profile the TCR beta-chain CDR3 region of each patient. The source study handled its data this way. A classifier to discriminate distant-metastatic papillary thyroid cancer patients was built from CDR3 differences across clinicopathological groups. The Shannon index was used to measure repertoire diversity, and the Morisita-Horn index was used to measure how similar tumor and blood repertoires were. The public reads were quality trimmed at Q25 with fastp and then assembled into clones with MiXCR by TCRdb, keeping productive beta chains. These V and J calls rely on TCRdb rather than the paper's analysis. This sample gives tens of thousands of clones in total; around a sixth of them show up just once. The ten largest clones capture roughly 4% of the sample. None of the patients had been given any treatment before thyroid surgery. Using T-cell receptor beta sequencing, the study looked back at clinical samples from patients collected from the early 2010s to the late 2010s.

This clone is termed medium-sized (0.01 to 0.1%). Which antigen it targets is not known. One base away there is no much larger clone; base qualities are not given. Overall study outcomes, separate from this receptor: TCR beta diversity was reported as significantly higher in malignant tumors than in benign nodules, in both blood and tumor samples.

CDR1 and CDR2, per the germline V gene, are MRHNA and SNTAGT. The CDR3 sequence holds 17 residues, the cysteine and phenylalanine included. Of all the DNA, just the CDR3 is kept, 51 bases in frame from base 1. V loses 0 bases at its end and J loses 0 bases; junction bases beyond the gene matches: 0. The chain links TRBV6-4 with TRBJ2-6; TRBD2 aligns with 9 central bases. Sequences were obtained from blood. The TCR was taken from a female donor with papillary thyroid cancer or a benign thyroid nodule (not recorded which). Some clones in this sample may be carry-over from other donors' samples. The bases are TGTGCCAGCAGTGACTCGACTAGCGGCTCTGGGGCCAACGTCCTGACTTTC. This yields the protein CASSDSTSGSGANVLTF.